This T cell receptor (beta chain) appears in the sequencing data of a study of patients and donors after allogeneic stem cell transplantation. The CDR3 extends over 13 amino acids. Germline V gives CDR1 MDHEN, CDR2 SYDVKM. V was pared by 7 bases and J by 0 bases, with 9 bases between. TCRdb reprocessed the RT-PCR reads via MiXCR and lists one record per CDR3 protein. The sample shows under 170,000 distinct CDR3 sequences, about a third of them seen only once. V gene TRBV28 combines with J gene TRBJ1-1, with D unresolved. The sample was blood, either unsorted or a sorted T cell fraction (not recorded which). This receptor was taken from a human donor who was either an allogeneic HSCT recipient or a stem cell or donor lymphocyte infusion donor (not recorded which). It is not recorded whose cells these are; they may come from a transplant donor. The chain's CDR3 is CASTRTMNTEAFF. The CDR3 bases are TGTGCCAGCACCCGAACTATGAACACTGAAGCTTTCTTT.